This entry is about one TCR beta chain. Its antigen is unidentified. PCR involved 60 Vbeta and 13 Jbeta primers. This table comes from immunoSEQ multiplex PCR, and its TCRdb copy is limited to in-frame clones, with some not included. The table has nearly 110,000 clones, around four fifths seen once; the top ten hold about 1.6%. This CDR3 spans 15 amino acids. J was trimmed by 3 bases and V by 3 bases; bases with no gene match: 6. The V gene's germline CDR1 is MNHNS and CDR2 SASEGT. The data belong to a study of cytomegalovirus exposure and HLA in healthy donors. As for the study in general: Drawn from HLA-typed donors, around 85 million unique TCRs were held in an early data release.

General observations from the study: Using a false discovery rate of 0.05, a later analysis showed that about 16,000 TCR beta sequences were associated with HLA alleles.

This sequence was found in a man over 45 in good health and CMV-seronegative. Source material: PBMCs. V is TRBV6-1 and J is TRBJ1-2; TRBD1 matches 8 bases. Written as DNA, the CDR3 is TGTGCCAGCAGTGACCAAGACAGGGGAGACTATGGCTACACCTTC. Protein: CASSDQDRGDYGYTF.